Listed here are 23 T cell receptor beta chains from one sample, sequenced in a study of T cell changes during pregnancy in multiple sclerosis. Sequencing used immunoSEQ multiplex PCR; TCRdb keeps in-frame clones, though not all of them. The sample contains more than 55,000 clones, about 90% of which appear only once. This specimen consisted of peripheral blood, obtained in the third trimester of pregnancy. All receptors derive from a female donor in good health, enrolled as a control in a pregnancy study.

This clone was seen once. The chain has TRBV5-4 and TRBJ2-5; D possibly corresponds to TRBD2 (5 bases). The germline V gene has CDR1 SGHNT and CDR2 YYREEE (reference sequence). The V end was cut by 3 bases, the J end by 5 bases, with 11 bases between. There are 13 residues in the CDR3. The CDR3 spells CASSWTVEETQYF. Here the CDR3 DNA reads TGTGCCAGCAGCTGGACTGTGGAGGAGACCCAGTACTTC.

The rearrangement joins TRBV6-5 to TRBJ1-1; TRBD1 aligns across 8 bases. This CDR3 spans 15 amino acids. Germline values: CDR1 MNHEY, CDR2 SVGAGI. After removal of 4 bases from V and 1 base from J, the junction contained 5 bases not matched to a gene. The DNA of the CDR3 is TGTGCCAGCAGTTTGGACAGGGCTCCGAACACTGAAGCTTTCTTT. Protein sequence: CASSLDRAPNTEAFF.

This sequence joins TRBV2 and TRBJ2-3, with TRBD2 identical over 9 bases. CDR1 SNHLY and CDR2 FYNNEI come from the germline V gene. CDR3 length: 18 amino acids. V lost 5 bases and J lost 1; bases outside the gene matches: 13. The CDR3 DNA is TGTGCCAGCAGTCGCCTTGGACTAGCGCTACTAGGCACAGATACGCAGTATTTT. Amino acid sequence: CASSRLGLALLGTDTQYF. Full variable domain (rest looked up from reference TRBV2 and TRBJ2-3): EPEVTQTPSHQVTQMGQEVILRCVPISNHLYFYWYRQILGQKVEFLVSFYNNEISEKSEIFDDQFSVERPDGSNFTLKIRSTKLEDSAMYFCASSRLGLALLGTDTQYFGPGTRLTVL.

V usage is TRBV11-2 and J usage is TRBJ2-3, with TRBD2 matching over 10 bases. The CDR3 loop spans 16 amino acids. With V trimmed by 4 bases and J by 2 bases, 6 bases remained unmatched. CDR1 and CDR2 from the germline V gene are SGHAT and FQNNGV. In nucleotides, the CDR3 is TGTGCCAGCAGCTATGCTACTAGCGGGGCCACAGATACGCAGTATTTT. Its protein is CASSYATSGATDTQYF.

The chain recombines TRBV9 with TRBJ2-7, with D possibly TRBD1 on 7 matching bases. CDR1 is SGDLS and CDR2 is YYNGEE in the germline V gene. Trimming cost V 0 bases and J 6 bases, with 16 bases left between them. This CDR3 contains 15 residues. CDR3 coding DNA: TGTGCCAGCAGCGTAGTTGGAGGGGGCCCTGTCGAGCAGTACTTC. Its protein is CASSVVGGGPVEQYF.

With respect to this clone: One junction end does not reproduce the germline sequence, and a read error may be involved. This CDR3 reads CASSPQGKQPQHF. The CDR3 nucleotides read TGTGCCAGCAGTCCCCAGGGCAAGCAGCCCCAGCATTTT. The chain combines TRBV6-5 with TRBJ1-5, with D possibly matching TRBD1 (5 bases). This CDR3 has 13 residues. Germline CDR1 MNHEY, CDR2 SVGAGI.

The V gene is TRBV9, the J gene TRBJ2-2, with D perhaps TRBD2 (6 bases). The V gene lost 5 bases and the J gene lost 1 base, with 6 bases spanning the gap. The CDR3 has 13 amino acids. Germline values: CDR1 SGDLS, CDR2 YYNGEE. For the CDR3, the DNA is TGTGCCAGCAGGGGGGGGAACACCGGGGAGCTGTTTTTT. The encoded protein is CASRGGNTGELFF.

V usage is TRBV29-1 and J usage is TRBJ1-1; D is undetermined. V was shortened by 7 bases and J by 5 bases, with 14 bases between the two germline ends. Germline CDR1 and CDR2: SQVTM and ANQGSEA. The CDR3 is 12 residues long. CDR3 DNA sequence: TGCAGCGCTTTAGGTGAGGTAACTGAAGCTTTCTTT. It encodes CSALGEVTEAFF.

This chain links TRBV7-9 with TRBJ2-7, with 8 bases that match TRBD1. CDR3 size: 15 residues. Per germline, CDR1 SEHNR and CDR2 FQNEAQ (reference sequence). Germline trimming cut 5 bases from V and 0 bases from J; bases unmatched to any gene: 6. As DNA, the CDR3 is TGTGCCAGCAGCCGTCGGGGGACAGGCTCCTACGAGCAGTACTTC. Its protein is CASSRRGTGSYEQYF. Full variable domain (rest looked up from reference TRBV7-9 and TRBJ2-7): DTGVSQNPRHKITKRGQNVTFRCDPISEHNRLYWYRQTLGQGPEFLTYFQNEAQLEKSRLLSDRFSAERPKGSFSTLEIQRTEQGDSAMYLCASSRRGTGSYEQYFGPGTRLTVT.

The chain is built from TRBV5-6 and TRBJ1-2, with D unresolved. The V gene's germline CDR1 is SGHDT and CDR2 YYEEEE. CDR3 length: 14 amino acids. Trimming stripped 0 bases from V and 2 bases from J, with 8 bases between. The CDR3 reads CASSLGRENYGYTF. CDR3 in DNA: TGTGCCAGCAGCTTGGGACGGGAAAACTATGGCTACACCTTC.

This clone was observed a few times. The gene calls are TRBV30 and TRBJ2-5; the D gene is possibly TRBD2 (6 bases). The V and J ends lost 2 bases and 1 base respectively, with 11 bases between them. CDR1 is GTSNPN, CDR2 SVGIG, per germline (reference sequence). The CDR3 extends over 14 amino acids. This CDR3 reads CAWSLPSVQETQYF. The CDR3 bases are TGTGCCTGGAGTCTTCCTAGCGTCCAAGAGACCCAGTACTTC.

The chain recombines TRBV12-5 with TRBJ2-2, with a weak D call TRBD2 (5 bases). The V gene's germline CDR1 is LGHNT and CDR2 FRNRAP. Trimming left V 3 bases short and J 6 bases short, with 11 bases between. The CDR3 is 14 amino acids. This chain's CDR3 is CASGFRPSPGELFF. For the CDR3, the DNA is TGTGCTAGTGGTTTCCGTCCTAGCCCCGGGGAGCTGTTTTTT.

The V and J genes are TRBV5-1 and TRBJ1-4, with a tentative D call TRBD1 (5 bases). CDR3 length equals 14 residues. In germline, CDR1 is SGHRS, CDR2 YFSETQ. Deletions cut 4 bases from V and 5 bases from J, with 12 bases between. CDR3 coding DNA: TGCGCCAGCAGCCAGGGTTTGCGAAATGAAAAACTGTTTTTT. Translation gives CASSQGLRNEKLFF.

The chain joins TRBV27 to TRBJ1-2; a possible D gene is TRBD1 (6 bases). The CDR3 has 14 amino acids. Trimming shortened V by 7 bases and J by 4 bases, and 16 bases separated the two germline ends. Germline CDR1 MNHEY, CDR2 SMNVEV (reference sequence). The CDR3 here is CASKTGSSIYGYTF. As DNA, the CDR3 is TGTGCCAGCAAAACAGGGTCCTCAATCTATGGCTACACCTTC.

The rearrangement uses TRBV6-5 and TRBJ2-1; D call uncertain. Germline-derived CDR1 and CDR2 are MNHEY and SVGAGI. V was pared by 9 bases and J by 4 bases, with 10 bases between. This CDR3 region has 12 residues. The CDR3 loop is CASTSTYNEQFF. The CDR3 bases are TGTGCCAGTACGTCGACTTACAATGAGCAGTTCTTC.

This clone appeared once. The V gene is TRBV5-4, the J gene TRBJ2-3, with 9 bases fitting TRBD2. Unmatched junction bases numbered 12, after V lost 0 bases and J lost 4 bases. This CDR3 is built from 18 residues. CDR1 and CDR2 from the germline V gene are SGHNT and YYREEE (reference sequence). CDR3 region: CASSLGGGAREGPDTQYF. The CDR3 DNA is TGTGCCAGCAGCTTGGGGGGAGGGGCGCGGGAGGGACCAGATACGCAGTATTTT. The whole variable domain, remainder taken from reference TRBV5-4 and TRBJ2-3, is ETGVTQSPTHLIKTRGQQVTLRCSSQSGHNTVSWYQQALGQGPQFIFQYYREEENGRGNFPPRFSGLQFPNYSSELNVNALELDDSALYLCASSLGGGAREGPDTQYFGPGTRLTVL.

V usage is TRBV7-2 and J usage is TRBJ2-3, with D unclear. This CDR3 is 15 amino acids long. V shed 0 bases and J shed 2 bases, with 9 bases lying between them. Germline CDR1 and CDR2: SGHTA and FQGNSA. CDR3 in amino acids: CASSLAWSITDTQYF. The CDR3 DNA reads TGTGCCAGCAGCTTAGCCTGGTCTATCACAGATACGCAGTATTTT.

The chain uses TRBV7-8 and TRBJ2-2; D is uncertain. Trimming took 5 bases from V and 4 from J, leaving 11 bases between them. This CDR3 contains 14 residues. Germline CDR1 is SGHVS and CDR2 is FQNEAQ. Written as DNA, the CDR3 is TGTGCCAGCAGCCGCTCCACGGTCACCGGGGAGCTGTTTTTT. Its protein is CASSRSTVTGELFF.

Remarks on this clone: Different DNA sequences within this sample yield the same CDR3. This chain connects TRBV5-1 to TRBJ1-1, with 7 bases lining up with TRBD1. The V gene end was trimmed by 3 bases and the J gene end by 1 base; junction bases not matched to a gene: 3. The CDR3 sequence is 14 residues long. Germline V gene sequence: CDR1 SGHRS, CDR2 YFSETQ. CDR3 region: CASSSQGKNTEAFF. The CDR3 DNA sequence: TGCGCCAGCAGCTCACAGGGGAAGAACACTGAAGCTTTCTTT.

The chain carries TRBV6-5 and TRBJ2-7; 8 bases align to TRBD2. CDR1 and CDR2 from the germline V gene are MNHEY and SVGAGI. The CDR3 is made up of 15 amino acids. Trimming removed 6 bases from V and 1 base from J; junction bases left unmatched: 8. The DNA for the CDR3 is TGTGCCAGCAGCACAACTAGCGGTGGGTCCTACGAGCAGTACTTC. It yields the protein CASSTTSGGSYEQYF.

The rearrangement links TRBV30 to TRBJ2-5; TRBD1 matches at 10 bases. V was pared by 8 bases and J by 7 bases, with 13 bases of the junction left unmatched. The CDR3 is 14 amino acids. CDR1 and CDR2 from the germline V gene are GTSNPN and SVGIG (reference sequence). CDR3 DNA sequence: TGTGCCCACCACGGCGGGACAGGGGTCGCGACCCAGTACTTC. Protein: CAHHGGTGVATQYF.

V gene TRBV12-5 combines with J gene TRBJ1-1; unclear D gene. Germline V gene sequence: CDR1 LGHNT, CDR2 FRNRAP. This CDR3 comprises 17 residues. Trimming took 1 base from V and 3 from J, leaving 18 bases between them. DNA for the CDR3: TGTGCTAGTGGTTTGGGGTTTTATAAAGGGCGGGACACTGAAGCTTTCTTT. The encoded protein is CASGLGFYKGRDTEAFF. Complete variable domain (other parts from reference TRBV12-5 and TRBJ1-1): DARVTQTPRHKVTEMGQEVTMRCQPILGHNTVFWYRQTMMQGLELLAYFRNRAPLDDSGMPKDRFSAEMPDATLATLKIQPSEPRDSAVYFCASGLGFYKGRDTEAFFGQGTRLTVV.

V is TRBV7-2 and J is TRBJ2-3; the match to TRBD2 covers 11 bases. With V trimmed by 2 bases and J by 5 bases, 6 bases remained unmatched. The CDR3 runs to 16 residues. Per the germline V gene, CDR1 is SGHTA and CDR2 is FQGNSA. CDR3: CASSLRSGRVGDTQYF. The CDR3, as DNA: TGTGCCAGCAGCTTACGTAGCGGGAGGGTCGGAGATACGCAGTATTTT.